A single T cell receptor (beta chain) is shown here with its context. The data were obtained in a study of blood T cell repertoires in COVID-19. Study context: The study drew acute and convalescent COVID-19 samples from the United States, Italy and Spain. The cDNA or gDNA used as material had been derived from T cells, B-cell-depleted T cells, or PBMCs.

The method was immunoSEQ multiplex PCR; TCRdb's version includes in-frame clones alone and lacks a portion of them. The table records hundreds of thousands of clones, approximately 90% of them present only once. The specimen was peripheral blood. This clonotype was obtained from a man younger than 30 with active or convalescent COVID-19.

In nucleotides, the CDR3 is TGCGCCAGCGGGGCCAACTATGGCTACACCTTC. The encoded protein is CASGANYGYTF. The V and J genes are TRBV4-1 and TRBJ1-2, with TRBD1 as a possible D gene (5 bases). Germline lookup yields CDR1 MGHRA and CDR2 YSYEKL. Trimming took off 8 bases at V and 2 bases at J, with 6 bases between the two ends. This CDR3 contains 11 residues.